This is a list of T cell receptor beta chains from one sample in a study of blood T cell repertoires in COVID-19. Sequenced by immunoSEQ multiplex PCR; TCRdb stores in-frame clones only, minus some. The sample lists 200,000 to 250,000 clones; 90% were seen once. Specimen: PBMCs or T cells enriched from blood (not recorded which). Receptors originate from a man aged 30 to 45 who had been exposed to COVID-19. Each CDR3 is given with its conserved first and last residue.

v_call cdr3_length cdr3_aa
TRBV5-1 11 CASSRSVEQYF
TRBV27 12 CASSFGNQPQHF
TRBV5-5 15 CASTIATGSYAEAFF
TRBV19 15 CASRNTGSGNQPQHF
TRBV7-9 16 CASSRSGPRGTDTQYF
TRBV7-2 14 CASSLAPSGGTQYF
TRBV11-1 12 CASSSTRETQYF
TRBV4-2 16 CASSQASGTGRHTIYF
TRBV7-6 18 CASSLEGGPSSYNSPLHF
TRBV27 12 CASSLIAGELFF
TRBV19 15 CASSSARTGYYGYTF
TRBV16 15 CASSPGLAGGNEQFF
TRBV4-1 14 CASSQGGVNTEAFF
TRBV14 14 CASSQNSGGTEAFF
TRBV5-4 15 CASSLDRLNNSPLHF
TRBV5-5 15 CASSQTRQGRTEAFF
TRBV7-9 14 CASSLGGRGYGYTF
TRBV6-2/TRBV6-3 16 CASSYPRQGKTGELFF
TRBV12-5 17 CASGLVPYRVGSEKLFF
TRBV7-7 13 CASSLNTNEKLFF
TRBV10-3 17 CAISEPRGGGSDQPQHF
TRBV11-2 13 CGSGGGSQETQYF
TRBV5-6 15 CASSLGGRGREKLFF
TRBV15 16 CATSRTGQGALETQYF
TRBV3-1/TRBV3-2 16 CASSQDREDRADTQYF
TRBV10-2 16 CASSDQGLAGGGELFF
TRBV18 14 CASSRTGGDQPQHF
TRBV28 15 CASSPPGGPNEKLFF
TRBV7-9 14 CASSLGPGWQPQHF
TRBV28 18 CASSFSLTSGGIQETQYF
TRBV5-1 14 CASSRGLLAGELFF
TRBV19 11 CASGESWFAFF
TRBV27 15 CASSLVREVDTEAFF
TRBV6-1 17 CASSEHTGVLMNTEAFF